These 7 T cell receptor beta chains were sequenced from one sample in a study of blood T cells in healthy people across ages. A sample-barcoded 5' primer and a J-beta primer mix were used in a second PCR of roughly 6 to 11 cycles. MiXCR was run by TCRdb on the 5' RACE reads, yielding one entry per CDR3 protein. The table shows roughly 900,000 distinct CDR3 sequences, with under 50% occurring only once. Sequenced input: blood. The receptors derive from a man under 40 in good health.

This sequence joins TRBV9 and TRBJ2-3; 8 bases line up with TRBD2. CDR1 and CDR2 from the germline V gene are SGDLS and YYNGEE. The CDR3 length is 15 residues. V shed 3 bases and J 5 bases; nucleotides not matched to a gene: 8. The CDR3 loop is CASSAQRGTGDTQYF. The CDR3 coding sequence is TGTGCCAGCAGCGCCCAGCGGGGGACCGGAGATACGCAGTATTTT.

The V call is TRBV28, the J call TRBJ2-1; weak D call: TRBD1 (7 bases). Germline V CDR1 and CDR2: MDHEN, SYDVKM. Trimming shortened V by 6 bases and J by 1 base, and 22 bases separated the two germline ends. The CDR3 loop spans 18 amino acids. The CDR3 loop reads CASRTRGAVEWSYNEQFF. CDR3 in DNA: TGTGCCAGCAGGACCAGGGGGGCGGTGGAGTGGTCCTACAATGAGCAGTTCTTC.

This clonotype was seen a handful of times. The chain links TRBV20-1 to TRBJ2-7, with D possibly being TRBD2 (6 bases). V was trimmed by 1 base and J by 6 bases, leaving 10 bases between them. The germline V gene has CDR1 DFQATT and CDR2 SNEGSKA (reference sequence). The CDR3 is 12 amino acids. The CDR3 region has the DNA TGCAGTGCTAGAGTTGGGGGAGGCGAGCAGTACTTC. It translates to CSARVGGGEQYF.

The chain uses TRBV4-3 and TRBJ2-5; D assignment may be TRBD1 or TRBD2 (6 bases each). V lost 0 bases to trimming and J lost 4 bases, with 12 bases between them. The germline gives CDR1 LGHNA, CDR2 YSLEER. This CDR3 spans 15 amino acids. CDR3 nucleotide sequence: TGCGCCAGCAGCCAAGAGTACGGGGGCGCAGAGACCCAGTACTTC. It specifies CASSQEYGGAETQYF.

Details on this clonotype: One end of the junction fails to match germline, which may point to a read error. The V call is TRBV6-5, the J call TRBJ1-1; D is ambiguous. The CDR3 is made up of 14 amino acids. Germline CDR1 reads MNHEY; CDR2 reads SVGAGI. In DNA, the CDR3 is TGTGCCAACAGTTACTCTGCGGGGAGCGATGAAGCTTTCTTT. Translated: CANSYSAGSDEAFF.

The chain is built from TRBV20-1 and TRBJ2-3, with D unclear. From germline, CDR1 is DFQATT and CDR2 SNEGSKA (reference sequence). The CDR3 runs 14 residues. The ends were cut back, 6 bases at V and 4 bases at J, with 17 bases in the middle. The CDR3 loop reads CSAPPVGRSDTQYF. The CDR3 DNA follows: TGCAGTGCCCCACCGGTCGGCCGTTCAGATACGCAGTATTTT.

Comments on this clonotype: One end of the junction does not line up with germline, which may come from a read error. The V gene is TRBV5-6, the J gene TRBJ2-7; possible D gene TRBD2, 5 bases. This CDR3 is 13 amino acids long. The germline V gene has CDR1 SGHDT and CDR2 YYEEEE. CDR3 nucleotide sequence: TGTGCCGGCAGACTAAGAGCCTCCTACGAGCAGTACTTC. Its translation is CAGRLRASYEQYF.